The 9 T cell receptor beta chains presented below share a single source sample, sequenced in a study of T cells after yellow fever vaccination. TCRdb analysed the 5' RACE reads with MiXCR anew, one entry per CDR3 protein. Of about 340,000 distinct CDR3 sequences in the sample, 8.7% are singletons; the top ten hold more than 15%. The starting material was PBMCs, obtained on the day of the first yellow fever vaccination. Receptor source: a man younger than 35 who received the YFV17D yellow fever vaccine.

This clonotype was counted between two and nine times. CDR3: CASSSMTGGWEETQYF. As DNA, the CDR3 is TGTGCCAGCAGCTCGATGACAGGGGGCTGGGAAGAGACCCAGTACTTC. This chain joins TRBV7-9 and TRBJ2-5, with 10 bases lining up with TRBD1. This CDR3 is built from 16 residues. From germline, CDR1 is SEHNR and CDR2 FQNEAQ (reference sequence). The V gene end was trimmed by 4 bases and the J gene end by 3 bases; junction bases not matched to a gene: 8.

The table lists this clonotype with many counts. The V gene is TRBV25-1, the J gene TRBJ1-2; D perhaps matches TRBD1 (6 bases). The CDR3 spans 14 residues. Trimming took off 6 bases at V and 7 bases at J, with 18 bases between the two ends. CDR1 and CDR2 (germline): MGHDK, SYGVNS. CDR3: CASSSQGTWPGYTF. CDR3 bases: TGTGCCAGCAGCTCACAGGGTACCTGGCCTGGCTACACCTTC.

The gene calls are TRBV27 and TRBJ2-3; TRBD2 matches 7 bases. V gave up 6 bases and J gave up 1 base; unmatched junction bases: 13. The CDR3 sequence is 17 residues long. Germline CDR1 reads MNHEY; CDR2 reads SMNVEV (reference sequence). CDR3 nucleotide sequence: TGTGCCAGCAGCTTTAGAATGCGGGGGATTGGCACAGATACGCAGTATTTT. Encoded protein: CASSFRMRGIGTDTQYF.

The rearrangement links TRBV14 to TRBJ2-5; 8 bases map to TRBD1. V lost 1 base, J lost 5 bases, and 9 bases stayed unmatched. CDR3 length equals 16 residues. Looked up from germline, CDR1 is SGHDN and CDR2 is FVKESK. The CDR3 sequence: CASSQAGRTGSETQYF. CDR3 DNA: TGTGCCAGCAGCCAAGCTGGTAGGACAGGGAGTGAGACCCAGTACTTC.

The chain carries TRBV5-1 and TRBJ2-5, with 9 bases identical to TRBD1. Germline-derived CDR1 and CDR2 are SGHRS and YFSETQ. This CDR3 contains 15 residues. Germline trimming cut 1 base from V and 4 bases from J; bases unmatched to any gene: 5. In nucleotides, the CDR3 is TGCGCCAGCAGCTTGTACGGGACAGGGAGAGAGACCCAGTACTTC. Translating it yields CASSLYGTGRETQYF. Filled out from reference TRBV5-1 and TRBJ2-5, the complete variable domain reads KAGVTQTPRYLIKTRGQQVTLSCSPISGHRSVSWYQQTPGQGLQFLFEYFSETQRNKGNFPGRFSGRQFSNSRSEMNVSTLELGDSALYLCASSLYGTGRETQYFGPGTRLLVL.

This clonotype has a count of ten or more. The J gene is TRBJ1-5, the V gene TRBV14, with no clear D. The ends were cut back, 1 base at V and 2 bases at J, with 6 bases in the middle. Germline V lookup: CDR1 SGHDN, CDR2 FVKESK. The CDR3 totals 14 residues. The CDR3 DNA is TGTGCCAGCAGCCAAGGCACACGCAATCAGCCCCAGCATTTT. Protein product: CASSQGTRNQPQHF.

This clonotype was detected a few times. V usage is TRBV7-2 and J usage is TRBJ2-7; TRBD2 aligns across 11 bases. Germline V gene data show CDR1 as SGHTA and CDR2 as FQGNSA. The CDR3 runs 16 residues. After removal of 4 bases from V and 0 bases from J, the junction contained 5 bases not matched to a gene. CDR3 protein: CASSYTGTSGSYEQYF. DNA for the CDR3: TGTGCCAGCAGCTACACCGGGACTAGCGGCTCCTACGAGCAGTACTTC.

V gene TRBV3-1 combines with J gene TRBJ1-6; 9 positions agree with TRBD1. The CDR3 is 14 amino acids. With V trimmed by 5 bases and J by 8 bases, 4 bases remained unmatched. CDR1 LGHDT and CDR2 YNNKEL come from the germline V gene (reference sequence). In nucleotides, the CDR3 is TGTGCCAGCAGCGAGACAGGGGGGGATTCACCCCTCCACTTT. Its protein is CASSETGGDSPLHF.

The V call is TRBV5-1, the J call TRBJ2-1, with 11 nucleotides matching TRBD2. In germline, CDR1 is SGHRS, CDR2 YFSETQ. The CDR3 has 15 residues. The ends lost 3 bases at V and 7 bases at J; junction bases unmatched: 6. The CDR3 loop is CASSSLAGGENEQFF. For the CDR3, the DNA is TGCGCCAGCAGCTCTCTAGCGGGGGGTGAGAATGAGCAGTTCTTC. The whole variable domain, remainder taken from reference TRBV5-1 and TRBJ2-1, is KAGVTQTPRYLIKTRGQQVTLSCSPISGHRSVSWYQQTPGQGLQFLFEYFSETQRNKGNFPGRFSGRQFSNSRSEMNVSTLELGDSALYLCASSSLAGGENEQFFGPGTRLTVL.